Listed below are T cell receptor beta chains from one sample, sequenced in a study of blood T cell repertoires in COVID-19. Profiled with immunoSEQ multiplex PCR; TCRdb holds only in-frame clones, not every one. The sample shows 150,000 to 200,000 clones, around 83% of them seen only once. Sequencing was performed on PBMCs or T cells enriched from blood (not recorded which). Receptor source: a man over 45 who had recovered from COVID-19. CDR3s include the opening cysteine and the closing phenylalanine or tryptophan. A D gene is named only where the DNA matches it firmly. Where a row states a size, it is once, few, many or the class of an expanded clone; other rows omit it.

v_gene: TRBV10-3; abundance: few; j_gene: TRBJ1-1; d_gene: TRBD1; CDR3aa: CAISESGGNTEAFF; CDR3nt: TGTGCCATCAGTGAATCAGGGGGCAACACTGAAGCTTTCTTT
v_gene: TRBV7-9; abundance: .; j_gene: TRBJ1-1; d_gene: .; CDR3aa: CASSPTGHPNTEAFF; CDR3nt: TGTGCCAGCAGCCCCACTGGACACCCGAACACTGAAGCTTTCTTT
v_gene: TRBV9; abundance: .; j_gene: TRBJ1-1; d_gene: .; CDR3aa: CASTPGKWPEAFF; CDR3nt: TGTGCCAGCACGCCGGGGAAGTGGCCTGAAGCTTTCTTT
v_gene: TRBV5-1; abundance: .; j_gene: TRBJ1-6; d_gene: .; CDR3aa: CASSLAQGHNSPLHF; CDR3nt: TGCGCCAGCAGCTTGGCACAGGGACATAATTCACCCCTCCACTTT
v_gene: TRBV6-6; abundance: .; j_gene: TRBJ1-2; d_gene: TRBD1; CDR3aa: CASVDRGNGYTF; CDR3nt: TGTGCCAGCGTCGACAGGGGGAACGGCTACACCTTC
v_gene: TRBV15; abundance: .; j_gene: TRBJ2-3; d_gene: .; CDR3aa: CATSPGAGDTQYF; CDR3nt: TGTGCCACCAGTCCAGGGGCGGGAGATACGCAGTATTTT
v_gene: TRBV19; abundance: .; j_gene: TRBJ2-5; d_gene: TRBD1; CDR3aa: CASSATTGVGETQYF; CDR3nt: TGTGCCAGTAGTGCCACGACAGGGGTTGGAGAGACCCAGTACTTC
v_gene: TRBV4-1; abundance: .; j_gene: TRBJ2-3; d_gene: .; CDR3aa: CASSQGGVGDTQYF; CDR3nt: TGCGCCAGCAGCCAAGGTGGAGTTGGGGATACGCAGTATTTT
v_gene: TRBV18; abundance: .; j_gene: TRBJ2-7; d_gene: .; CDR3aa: CASSPQGGPYEQYF; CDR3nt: TGTGCCAGCTCGCCTCAGGGGGGACCCTACGAGCAGTACTTC
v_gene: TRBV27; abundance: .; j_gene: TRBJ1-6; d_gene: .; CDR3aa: CASSLFEGATYNSPLHF; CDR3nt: TGTGCCAGCAGTTTATTTGAGGGAGCTACCTATAATTCACCCCTCCACTTT
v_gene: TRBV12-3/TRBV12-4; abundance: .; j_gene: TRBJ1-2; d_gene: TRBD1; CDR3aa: CASSLTGKYGYTF; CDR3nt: TGTGCCAGCAGTTTGACAGGGAAGTATGGCTACACCTTC
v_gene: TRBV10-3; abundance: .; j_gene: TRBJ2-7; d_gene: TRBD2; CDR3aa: CAAGGASTYEQYF; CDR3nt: TGTGCCGCCGGGGGGGCGTCCACCTACGAGCAGTACTTC
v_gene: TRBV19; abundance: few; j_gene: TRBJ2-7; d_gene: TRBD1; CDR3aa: CASSSTGGSPSEQYF; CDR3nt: TGTGCCAGTAGTTCAACAGGGGGCTCCCCTTCCGAGCAGTACTTC
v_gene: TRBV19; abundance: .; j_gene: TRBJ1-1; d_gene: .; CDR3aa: CASSDLLGRDTEAFF; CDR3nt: TGTGCCAGTAGTGATTTGTTGGGGAGGGACACTGAAGCTTTCTTT
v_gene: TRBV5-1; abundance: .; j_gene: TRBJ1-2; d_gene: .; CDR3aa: CASSLAPGNYGYTF; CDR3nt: TGCGCCAGCAGCTTGGCCCCCGGTAACTATGGCTACACCTTC
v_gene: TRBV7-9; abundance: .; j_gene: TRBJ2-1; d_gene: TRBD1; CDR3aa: CASRSGQGNEQFF; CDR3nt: TGTGCCAGCAGATCTGGACAGGGCAATGAGCAGTTCTTC
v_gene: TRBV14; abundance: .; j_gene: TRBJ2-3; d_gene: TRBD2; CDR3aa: CASSQDRGTRKDTQYF; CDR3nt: TGTGCCAGCAGCCAAGATCGGGGGACTAGAAAAGATACGCAGTATTTT
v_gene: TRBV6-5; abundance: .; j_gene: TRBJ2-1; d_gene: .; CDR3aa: CATKKGVAYNEQFF; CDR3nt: TGTGCCACAAAAAAGGGGGTGGCCTACAATGAGCAGTTCTTC
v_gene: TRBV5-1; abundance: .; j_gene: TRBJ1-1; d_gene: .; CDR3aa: CASSLGAGEGTEAFF; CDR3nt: TGCGCCAGCAGCTTAGGGGCAGGGGAGGGCACTGAAGCTTTCTTT
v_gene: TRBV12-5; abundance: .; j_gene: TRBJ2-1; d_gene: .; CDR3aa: CASGLNSGDNEQFF; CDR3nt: TGTGCTAGTGGTTTGAATAGCGGCGACAATGAGCAGTTCTTC
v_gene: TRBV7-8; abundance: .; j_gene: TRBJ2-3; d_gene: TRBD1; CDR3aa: CASSTPPTTGGHLETSTDTQYF; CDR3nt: TGTGCCAGCAGCACACCCCCCACGACAGGGGGACACTTAGAAACTAGCACAGATACGCAGTATTTT
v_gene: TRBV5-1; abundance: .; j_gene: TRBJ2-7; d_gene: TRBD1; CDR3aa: CASRRDSYEQYF; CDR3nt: TGCGCCAGCAGGAGGGACAGCTACGAGCAGTACTTC
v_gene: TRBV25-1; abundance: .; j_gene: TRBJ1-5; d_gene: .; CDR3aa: CASSPTGMDQPQHF; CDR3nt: TGTGCCAGCTCTCCAACAGGGATGGATCAGCCCCAGCATTTT
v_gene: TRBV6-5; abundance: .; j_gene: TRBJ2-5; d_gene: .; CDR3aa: CASSIAETQETQYF; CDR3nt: TGTGCCAGCAGCATAGCGGAGACACAAGAGACCCAGTACTTC
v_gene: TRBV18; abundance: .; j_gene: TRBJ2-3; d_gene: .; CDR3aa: CASSLQNPSTDTQYF; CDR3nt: TGTGCCAGCTCACTACAGAATCCCAGCACAGATACGCAGTATTTT
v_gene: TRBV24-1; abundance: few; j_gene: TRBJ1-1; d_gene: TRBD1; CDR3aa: CATRDRENTEAFF; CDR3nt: TGTGCCACCAGGGACAGGGAAAACACTGAAGCTTTCTTT
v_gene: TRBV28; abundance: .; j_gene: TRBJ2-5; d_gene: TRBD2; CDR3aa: CASQPFSGAGARSGGQETQYF; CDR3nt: TGTGCCAGCCAGCCCTTCTCCGGGGCGGGTGCGCGGAGCGGGGGGCAAGAGACCCAGTACTTC
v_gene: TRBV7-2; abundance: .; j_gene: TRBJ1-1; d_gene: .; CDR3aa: CASSLRRGNTEAFF; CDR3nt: TGTGCCAGCAGCTTACGTCGGGGTAACACTGAAGCTTTCTTT
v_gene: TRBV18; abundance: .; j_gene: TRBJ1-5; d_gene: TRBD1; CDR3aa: CASSPPTIRTGQPQHF; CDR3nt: TGTGCCAGCTCACCACCGACCATTAGGACAGGGCAGCCCCAGCATTTT
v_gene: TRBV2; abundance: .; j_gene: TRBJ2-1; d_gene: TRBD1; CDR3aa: CASTRDRQYNEQFF; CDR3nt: TGTGCCAGCACTAGGGACAGACAATACAATGAGCAGTTCTTC
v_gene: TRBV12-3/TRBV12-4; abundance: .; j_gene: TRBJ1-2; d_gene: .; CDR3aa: CASSLRGYGYTF; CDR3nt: TGTGCCAGCAGTTTAAGAGGGTATGGCTACACCTTC
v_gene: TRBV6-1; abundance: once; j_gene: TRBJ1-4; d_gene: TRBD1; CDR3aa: CASSDLEDRGSTNEKLFF; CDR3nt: TGTGCCAGCAGTGACTTGGAGGACAGGGGATCTACTAATGAAAAACTGTTTTTT
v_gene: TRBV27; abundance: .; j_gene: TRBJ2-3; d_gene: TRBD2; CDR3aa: CASSTRWVAGRSTDTQYF; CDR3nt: TGTGCCAGCAGTACCCGGTGGGTAGCGGGGAGGAGCACAGATACGCAGTATTTT
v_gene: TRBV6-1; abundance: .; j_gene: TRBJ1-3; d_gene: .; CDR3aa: CASSENRGWQNSGNTIYF; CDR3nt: TGTGCCAGCAGTGAGAATAGGGGTTGGCAGAACTCTGGAAACACCATATATTTT
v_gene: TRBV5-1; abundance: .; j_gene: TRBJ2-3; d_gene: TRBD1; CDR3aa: CASSQGQGGTDTQYF; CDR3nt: TGCGCCAGCAGCCAGGGACAGGGGGGCACAGATACGCAGTATTTT
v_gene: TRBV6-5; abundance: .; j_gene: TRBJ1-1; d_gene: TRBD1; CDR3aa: CASIGGQTNTEAFF; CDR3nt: TGTGCCAGCATTGGGGGACAGACAAACACTGAAGCTTTCTTT
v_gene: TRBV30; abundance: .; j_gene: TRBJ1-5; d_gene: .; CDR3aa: CAWSVSLAGNQPQHF; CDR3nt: TGTGCCTGGAGTGTGTCCCTAGCAGGCAATCAGCCCCAGCATTTT
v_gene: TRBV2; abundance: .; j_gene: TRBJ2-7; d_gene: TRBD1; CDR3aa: CASRQQGVHEQYF; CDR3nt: TGTGCCAGCAGGCAACAGGGGGTCCACGAGCAGTACTTC
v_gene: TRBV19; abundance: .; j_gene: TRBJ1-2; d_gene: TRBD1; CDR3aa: CASSPPGQGHGYTF; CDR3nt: TGTGCCAGTAGTCCCCCCGGACAGGGACATGGCTACACCTTC
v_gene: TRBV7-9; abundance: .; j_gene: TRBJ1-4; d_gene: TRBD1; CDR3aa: CASSWTGGYEKLFF; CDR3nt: TGTGCCAGCAGCTGGACAGGGGGCTATGAAAAACTGTTTTTT
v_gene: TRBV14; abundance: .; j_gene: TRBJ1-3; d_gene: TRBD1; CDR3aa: CASSRTTGTGGASGNTIYF; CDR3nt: TGTGCCAGCAGCCGAACTACCGGGACAGGGGGCGCCTCTGGAAACACCATATATTTT